This entry lists 12 T cell receptor beta chains sequenced from one sample in a study of chemoradiotherapy in HPV16-positive cancers. Profiled with immunoSEQ multiplex PCR; TCRdb holds only in-frame clones, not every one. The sample lists some 6,000 clones, around 85% occurring once. Sequencing used tumor tissue, obtained from a patient who underwent chemoradiotherapy. These receptors were collected from a human donor with HPV-associated anogenital cancer.

The rearrangement links TRBV11-3 to TRBJ2-5; TRBD1 is a possible D gene (5 bases). Germline CDR1 SGHNT, CDR2 YENEEA. This CDR3 region has 15 residues. The germline V and J ends were trimmed by 0 bases and 5 bases, with 13 bases remaining between them. CDR3 sequence reads: CASSLDGAGLETQYF. In DNA form, the CDR3 reads TGTGCCAGCAGCTTAGATGGGGCAGGCTTGGAGACCCAGTACTTC.

The chain links TRBV14 to TRBJ2-6, with no clear D. This CDR3 is 15 amino acids long. The germline CDR1 and CDR2 sequences are SGHDN and FVKESK. Trimming took off 0 bases at V and 1 base at J, with 4 bases between the two ends. The CDR3 region is CASSQDWSGANVLTF. CDR3 nucleotides: TGTGCCAGCAGCCAAGATTGGTCTGGGGCCAACGTCCTGACTTTC.

Only a few counts were recorded for this clone. The chain employs TRBV19 and TRBJ1-1; weak D call: TRBD1 (5 bases). The CDR3 covers 13 residues. Trimming pared 3 bases from V and 1 base from J, leaving 6 bases between. Per germline, CDR1 LNHDA and CDR2 SQIVND (reference sequence). The CDR3 coding sequence is TGTGCCAGTAGTATCACAGGGAACACTGAAGCTTTCTTT. It codes for CASSITGNTEAFF. Full variable domain (remainder filled in from reference TRBV19 and TRBJ1-1): DGGITQSPKYLFRKEGQNVTLSCEQNLNHDAMYWYRQDPGQGLRLIYYSQIVNDFQKGDIAEGYSVSREKKESFPLTVTSAQKNPTAFYLCASSITGNTEAFFGQGTRLTVV.

This clone has a single count. The V call is TRBV11-1, the J call TRBJ2-7, with a weak D call TRBD2 (6 bases). Germline CDR1 is SGHAT and CDR2 is FQDESV (reference sequence). Trimming stripped 5 bases from V and 3 bases from J, with 17 bases between. CDR3 length: 15 residues. The CDR3 here is CASSPTGTGVYEQYF. The CDR3 nucleotides are TGTGCCAGCAGCCCTACCGGCACGGGAGTCTACGAGCAGTACTTC.

The gene calls are TRBV5-6 and TRBJ2-5; TRBD2 agrees at 14 bases. The J call is doubtful: the DNA matches TRBJ2-7 better. The germline CDR1 and CDR2 sequences are SGHDT and YYEEEE. CDR3 size: 19 residues. CDR3 sequence reads: CASSSQPETSGGAYYEQYF. The CDR3 coding sequence is TGTGCCAGCAGCTCCCAACCCGAGACTAGCGGGGGGGCCTACTACGAGCAGTACTTC.

Only a few counts were recorded for this clone. The chain carries TRBV7-9 and TRBJ1-4, with TRBD1 identical over 9 bases. The V and J ends lost 4 bases and 4 bases, in that order; junction bases with no gene match: 1. The germline CDR1 and CDR2 sequences are SEHNR and FQNEAQ (reference sequence). This CDR3 has 14 residues. As DNA, the CDR3 is TGTGCCAGCAGCTCGACAGGGGGTAATGAAAAACTGTTTTTT. It yields the protein CASSSTGGNEKLFF.

This clone was recorded once. The genes are TRBV7-2 and TRBJ2-2; TRBD2 might be the D (6 bases). Trimming removed 1 base from V and 2 bases from J, with 8 bases in between. This CDR3 spans 15 amino acids. Germline CDR1 reads SGHTA; CDR2 reads FQGNSA. The CDR3 coding sequence is TGTGCCAGCAGCTTAGAACTAGCTAACACCGGGGAGCTGTTTTTT. Translation: CASSLELANTGELFF.

The chain is built from TRBV28 and TRBJ2-3; TRBD2 matches at 14 bases. In germline, CDR1 is MDHEN, CDR2 SYDVKM. The CDR3 spans 17 residues. V shed 1 base, J shed 4 bases, and the junction held 4 bases outside the gene matches. The CDR3 sequence is CASSLLTSGGASDTQYF. The CDR3 DNA sequence: TGTGCCAGCAGTTTATTGACTAGCGGGGGGGCATCAGATACGCAGTATTTT.

The chain joins TRBV5-6 to TRBJ1-5; 7 positions agree with TRBD1. The CDR3 is 19 residues long. Trimming cost V 4 bases and J 0 bases; bases outside gene matches: 16. The germline CDR1 and CDR2 sequences are SGHDT and YYEEEE. This CDR3 is CASSRRDSRQAGSNQPQHF. The CDR3 DNA follows: TGTGCCAGCAGCAGGCGGGACAGCCGACAGGCGGGTAGCAATCAGCCCCAGCATTTT.

The chain employs TRBV7-8 and TRBJ2-3; 9 positions agree with TRBD2. J lost 7 bases, V lost 5 bases, and 13 bases had no gene match. The CDR3 has 16 amino acids. The V gene's germline CDR1 is SGHVS and CDR2 FQNEAQ. The CDR3 DNA follows: TGTGCCAGCAGCCCCTCTCGGACTAGCGTTTCCAATACGCAGTATTTT. As protein: CASSPSRTSVSNTQYF.

The chain links TRBV6-5 to TRBJ2-1, with D perhaps TRBD2 (6 bases). The germline V gene encodes CDR1 MNHEY and CDR2 SVGAGI. The CDR3 loop spans 13 amino acids. With 5 bases removed from V and 14 bases from J, the gap between germline ends came to 19 bases. CDR3 amino acids: CASSPPEEGRKFF. The CDR3 DNA follows: TGTGCCAGCAGTCCCCCTGAGGAGGGACGGAAGTTCTTC.

The chain carries TRBV2 and TRBJ2-1; 11 bases agree with TRBD2. CDR1 is SNHLY, CDR2 FYNNEI, per germline. The CDR3 has 15 residues. Losses at the gene ends were 3 bases for V and 6 bases for J; bases not matched to a gene: 4. CDR3 region: CASSDRLAGRNEQFF. The CDR3 DNA reads TGTGCCAGCAGTGACCGACTAGCGGGGCGCAATGAGCAGTTCTTC.